Shown below are 22 T cell receptor beta chains from a single sample sequenced in a study of Graves' ophthalmopathy and Graves' hyperthyroidism (dated by TCRdb to about 2018). For sequencing, an Illumina HiSeq 2000 was employed. For repertoire sequencing, TCR beta CDR3 regions were amplified from RNA transcripts. HTBI primers and the Qiagen OneStep RT-PCR kit were used in a first-round RT-PCR, which was followed by a second-round multiplex PCR, size selection and purification. TCRdb's own reprocessing of the public reads used fastp at Q25 and MiXCR and kept productive beta chains. Each entry is one CDR3 protein sequence, shown with its most common DNA and genes. The sample yields roughly 350,000 distinct CDR3 sequences; about 15% were counted once. 2.4% of the sample belongs to the ten largest clones. The sample taken for sequencing was peripheral blood. These receptors originate from an adult woman with stable Graves' hyperthyroidism.

This chain uses TRBV6-5 with TRBJ2-7; D is perhaps TRBD1 (6 bases). From germline, CDR1 is MNHEY and CDR2 SVGAGI. Trimming shortened V by 5 bases and J by 7 bases, and 15 bases separated the two germline ends. This CDR3 comprises 13 residues. CDR3 sequence reads: CASSNPDSLEQYF. The CDR3 coding sequence is TGTGCCAGCAGTAACCCGGACAGCCTTGAGCAGTACTTC.

There are many counts of this clonotype. V is TRBV11-1 and J is TRBJ2-2; tentatively, D is TRBD2 (5 bases). Germline CDR1 and CDR2: SGHAT and FQDESV (reference sequence). V was shortened by 5 bases and J by 3 bases, with 13 bases between the two germline ends. This CDR3 comprises 15 residues. The CDR3 here is CASSKTTGYTGELFF. The CDR3 DNA is TGTGCCAGCAGCAAGACTACCGGGTACACCGGGGAGCTGTTTTTT.

This clonotype showed up many times. The chain has TRBV6-5 and TRBJ1-1; weak D call: TRBD1 (6 bases). V was trimmed by 4 bases and J by 4 bases, leaving 7 bases between them. This CDR3 contains 12 residues. Looked up from germline, CDR1 is MNHEY and CDR2 is SVGAGI. CDR3 in amino acids: CASSSGATEAFF. The CDR3, as DNA: TGTGCCAGCAGTTCAGGGGCCACTGAAGCTTTCTTT.

This sequence joins TRBV4-2 and TRBJ2-7, with 7 bases aligning to TRBD1. The V gene's germline CDR1 is LGHNA and CDR2 YNFKEQ. This CDR3 comprises 16 residues. V trimming: 0 bases; J trimming: 5 bases; junction bases outside the gene matches: 10. CDR3 sequence reads: CASSQDLNRGLDEQYF. The CDR3 DNA follows: TGTGCCAGCAGCCAAGATCTGAACAGGGGCTTGGACGAGCAGTACTTC.

A note on this clonotype: A clone one base away is much larger, so this may be a read error. The rearrangement links TRBV28 to TRBJ2-5; possibly TRBD1 for D (6 bases). The germline gives CDR1 MDHEN, CDR2 SYDVKM. The CDR3 runs 13 residues. DNA of the CDR3: TGTGCCAGCAGGAAAACAGGGTTGGCGACCCAGGACTTC. Translation gives CASRKTGLATQDF.

The genes are TRBV12-3 or TRBV12-4 and TRBJ2-5; TRBD1 aligns across 11 bases. The CDR3 sequence is 14 residues long. The V and J ends lost 6 bases and 7 bases, in that order; junction bases with no gene match: 7. The CDR3 bases are TGTGCCAGCAGGGACAGGGGGCAGTGGGGGACCCAGTACTTC. Translated, it gives CASRDRGQWGTQYF.

Many counts were recorded for this clonotype. V is TRBV12-3 or TRBV12-4 and J is TRBJ1-6, with D possibly TRBD1 on 5 matching bases. The V end lost 2 bases, the J end lost 6 bases, and 11 bases lay between the germline ends. This CDR3 region has 15 residues. In DNA, the CDR3 is TGTGCCAGCAGTTTACGGTGGGACGGTAATTCACCCCTCCACTTT. Translation gives CASSLRWDGNSPLHF.

The chain employs TRBV20-1 and TRBJ1-5; TRBD1 is a possible D gene (5 bases). The CDR3 is made up of 16 amino acids. Deletions cut 0 bases from V and 0 bases from J, with 12 bases between. CDR1 and CDR2 (germline): DFQATT, SNEGSKA (reference sequence). CDR3 loop: CSARDWGEGSNQPQHF. The CDR3 DNA follows: TGCAGTGCTAGAGATTGGGGGGAGGGTAGCAATCAGCCCCAGCATTTT.

As regards this clonotype: The junction differs from germline at one of its ends, possibly a read error. The chain couples TRBV7-2 to TRBJ2-4, with no clear D. The CDR3 consists of 13 residues. CDR1 and CDR2 from the germline V gene are SGHTA and FQGNSA. The CDR3 sequence: CASSSADAGIKYF. As DNA, the CDR3 is TGTGCCAGCAGCTCCGCGGACGCAGGCATTAAGTACTTC.

This clonotype was picked up many times. The rearrangement uses TRBV27 and TRBJ2-2; no firm D call. This CDR3 spans 15 amino acids. The germline V and J ends were trimmed by 3 bases and 3 bases, with 11 bases remaining between them. Germline V lookup: CDR1 MNHEY, CDR2 SMNVEV (reference sequence). The CDR3 here is CASSFSSGHTGELFF. CDR3 coding DNA: TGTGCCAGCAGTTTCTCAAGTGGCCACACCGGGGAGCTGTTTTTT.

This rearrangement joins TRBV10-1 to TRBJ1-5; D gene unclear. Trimming stripped 2 bases from V and 2 bases from J, with 16 bases between. There are 17 residues in the CDR3. The germline CDR1 and CDR2 sequences are WNHNN and SYGVQD (reference sequence). DNA of the CDR3: TGCGCCAGCAGTGAGATCCACGAACCGAGGGGCAATCAGCCCCAGCATTTT. Its translation: CASSEIHEPRGNQPQHF.

This chain uses TRBV6-1 with TRBJ2-7; 7 bases align to TRBD1. V was clipped by 4 bases and J by 3 bases; unmatched bases: 6. The CDR3 totals 14 residues. Germline V gene sequence: CDR1 MNHNS, CDR2 SASEGT. The DNA for the CDR3 is TGTGCCAGCAGTGGTAACAGGGGAGTCTACGAGCAGTACTTC. Its protein product is CASSGNRGVYEQYF.

This clonotype was seen ten or more times. The genes are TRBV27 and TRBJ1-5; D possibly corresponds to TRBD1 (5 bases). Per germline, CDR1 MNHEY and CDR2 SMNVEV (reference sequence). V lost 4 bases, J lost 1 base, and 23 bases lay in between. This CDR3 region has 19 residues. The CDR3 spells CASSSGARGPESSNQPQHF. The CDR3 nucleotides are TGTGCCAGCAGTTCTGGGGCAAGGGGTCCCGAATCGAGCAATCAGCCCCAGCATTTT.

This clonotype was detected many times. This chain joins TRBV12-5 and TRBJ1-5, with D perhaps matching TRBD1 (6 bases). The V gene lost 4 bases and the J gene lost 7 bases, with 20 bases spanning the gap. The CDR3 covers 16 residues. In germline, CDR1 is LGHNT, CDR2 FRNRAP. The CDR3 nucleotides are TGTGCTAGTGGTTGGGGGGGGGGCCAGCTAGGGCAGCCCCAGCATTTT. This gives the protein CASGWGGGQLGQPQHF.

V and J are TRBV19 and TRBJ1-5, with 11 bases matching TRBD1. Germline CDR1 reads LNHDA; CDR2 reads SQIVND (reference sequence). V trimming: 7 bases; J trimming: 3 bases; junction bases outside the gene matches: 8. The CDR3 is made up of 16 amino acids. The CDR3 spells CASNTGTGGYNQPQHF. The CDR3 DNA follows: TGTGCCAGTAACACCGGGACAGGGGGTTACAATCAGCCCCAGCATTTT.

In its sample, this clonotype was seen many times. This chain connects TRBV7-3 to TRBJ2-5; D unresolved. V was pared by 1 base and J by 2 bases, with 17 bases between. The CDR3 runs to 17 residues. Germline V lookup: CDR1 SGHTA, CDR2 FQGTGA. CDR3: CASSLNPIHSSQETQYF. CDR3 sequence (DNA): TGTGCCAGCAGCTTAAACCCGATACACTCATCACAAGAGACCCAGTACTTC.

This clonotype was counted at least ten times. V is TRBV6-5 and J is TRBJ1-3; D is unresolved. Deletions cut 2 bases from V and 0 bases from J, with 11 bases between. CDR3 length: 16 amino acids. Germline CDR1 reads MNHEY; CDR2 reads SVGAGI. CDR3 amino acids: CASSYDAGFSGNTIYF. The DNA of the CDR3 is TGTGCCAGCAGTTACGACGCTGGATTCTCTGGAAACACCATATATTTT.

Many counts were recorded for this clonotype. The V and J genes are TRBV28 and TRBJ2-2, with TRBD2 as a possible D gene (7 bases). Deletions cut 6 bases from V and 4 bases from J, with 9 bases between. The germline CDR1 and CDR2 sequences are MDHEN and SYDVKM. This CDR3 has 13 residues. CDR3: CASSGGPTGELFF. The CDR3 DNA follows: TGTGCCAGCAGCGGGGGGCCCACCGGGGAGCTGTTTTTT.

This clonotype was observed many times. The V and J genes are TRBV28 and TRBJ2-5, with 7 bases fitting TRBD1. This CDR3 region has 13 residues. The V segment lost 6 bases and the J segment 5 bases; nucleotides outside the gene matches: 6. Germline CDR1 and CDR2: MDHEN and SYDVKM. Here the CDR3 reads CASSSTGKETQYF. CDR3 nucleotides: TGTGCCAGCAGCTCGACAGGGAAGGAGACCCAGTACTTC.

This clonotype appeared many times. The chain combines TRBV19 with TRBJ2-5; D unresolved. Trimming pared 8 bases from V and 1 base from J, leaving 11 bases between. Germline V gene sequence: CDR1 LNHDA, CDR2 SQIVND (reference sequence). The CDR3 spans 13 residues. Here the CDR3 reads CASLPDCQETQYF. The CDR3 DNA reads TGTGCCAGTCTACCCGACTGCCAAGAGACCCAGTACTTC. Based on the CDR3 plus reference TRBV19 and TRBJ2-5, the full variable domain is DGGITQSPKYLFRKEGQNVTLSCEQNLNHDAMYWYRQDPGQGLRLIYYSQIVNDFQKGDIAEGYSVSREKKESFPLTVTSAQKNPTAFYLCASLPDCQETQYFGPGTRLLVL.

This clonotype was picked up many times. The chain couples TRBV7-2 to TRBJ2-7; maybe TRBD2 (6 bases). Germline V gene sequence: CDR1 SGHTA, CDR2 FQGNSA. Trimming took off 5 bases at V and 0 bases at J, with 11 bases between the two ends. The length of the CDR3 is 14 residues. The DNA for the CDR3 is TGTGCCAGCAGCCCAACTAGCAGCTCCTACGAGCAGTACTTC. It specifies CASSPTSSSYEQYF.

Ten or more counts support this clonotype. The junction does not match germline at one end; this may be a read error. The chain has TRBV7-7 and TRBJ2-5; perhaps TRBD1 as D (6 bases). This CDR3 has 17 residues. Germline V gene sequence: CDR1 SSHAT, CDR2 FNYEAQ (reference sequence). The CDR3 DNA reads TGTGCTAGCAGCCGGGGTTCGACAGGTTGGGGGCAAGAGACCCAGTACTTC. It yields the protein CASSRGSTGWGQETQYF. The variable domain in full, completed from reference TRBV7-7 and TRBJ2-5, reads GAGVSQSPRYKVTKRGQDVTLRCDPISSHATLYWYQQALGQGPEFLTYFNYEAQPDKSGLPSDRFSAERPEGSISTLTIQRTEQRDSAMYRCASSRGSTGWGQETQYFGPGTRLLVL.